This T cell receptor (beta chain) was sequenced during a study of cytomegalovirus exposure and HLA in healthy donors. TCRdb's table, derived via immunoSEQ multiplex PCR, lists solely in-frame clones and lacks some. The sample carries around 160,000 clones, just under 85% recorded once. General observations from the study: A few CMV-associated chains proved CMV antigen-specific in vitro. For cytomegalovirus status, the classifier reportedly gave diagnoses with high specificity and sensitivity.

This clone was counted a single time. Antigen: not known. The sequence came from a man aged 25 to 45 in good health and CMV-seropositive. Sequences were obtained from PBMCs.

Here the CDR3 DNA reads TGTGCCAGCAAGGCTAGGGGGGGGGAAAACGAGCAGTACTTC. As protein: CASKARGGENEQYF. The chain couples TRBV2 to TRBJ2-7, with D tentatively TRBD2 (7 bases). CDR1 is SNHLY, CDR2 FYNNEI, per germline. This CDR3 has 14 amino acids. V lost 7 bases, J lost 5 bases, and 18 bases lay in between.